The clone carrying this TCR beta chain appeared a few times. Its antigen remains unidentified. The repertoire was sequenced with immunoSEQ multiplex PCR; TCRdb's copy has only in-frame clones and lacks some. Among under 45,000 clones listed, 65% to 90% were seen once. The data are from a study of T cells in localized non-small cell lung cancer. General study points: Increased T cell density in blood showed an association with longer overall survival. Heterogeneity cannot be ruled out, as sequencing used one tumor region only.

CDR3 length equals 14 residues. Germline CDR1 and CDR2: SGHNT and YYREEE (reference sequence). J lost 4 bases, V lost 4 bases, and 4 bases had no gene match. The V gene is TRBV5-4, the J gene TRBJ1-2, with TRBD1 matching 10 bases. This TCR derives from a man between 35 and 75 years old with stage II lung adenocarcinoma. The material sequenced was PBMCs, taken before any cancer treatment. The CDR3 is CASSPRDRGYGYTF. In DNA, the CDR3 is TGTGCCAGCAGCCCCCGGGACAGGGGCTATGGCTACACCTTC.